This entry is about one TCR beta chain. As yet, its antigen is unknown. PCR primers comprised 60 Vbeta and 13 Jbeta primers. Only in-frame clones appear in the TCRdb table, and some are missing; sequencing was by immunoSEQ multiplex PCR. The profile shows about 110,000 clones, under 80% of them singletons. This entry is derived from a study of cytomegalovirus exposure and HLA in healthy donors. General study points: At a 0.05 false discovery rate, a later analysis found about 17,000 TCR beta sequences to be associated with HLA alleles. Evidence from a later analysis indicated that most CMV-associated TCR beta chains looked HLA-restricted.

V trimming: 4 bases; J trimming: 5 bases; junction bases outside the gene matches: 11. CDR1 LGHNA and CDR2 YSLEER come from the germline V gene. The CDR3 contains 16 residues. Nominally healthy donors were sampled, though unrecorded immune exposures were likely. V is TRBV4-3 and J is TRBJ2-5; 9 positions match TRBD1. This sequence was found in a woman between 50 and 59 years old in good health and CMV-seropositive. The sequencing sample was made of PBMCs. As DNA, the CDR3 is TGCGCCAGCAGCCTGACCTTACAGGGGGCTGGGGAGACCCAGTACTTC. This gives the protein CASSLTLQGAGETQYF.